This T cell receptor beta chain derives from a study of blood T cells in healthy people across ages. A second about 7 to 11 cycle PCR used barcoded and J-beta primers. Each CDR3 protein is one row after TCRdb ran MiXCR on the 5' RACE reads. The sample includes some 940,000 distinct CDR3 sequences, almost 30% of them seen just once. V dropped 6 bases and J dropped 4 bases, with 10 bases sitting between them. This CDR3 region has 13 residues. This clonotype was detected a few times. Another study also made use of these data, one on T cells of mothers and their children.

V is TRBV12-3 or TRBV12-4 and J is TRBJ2-1; unclear D gene. The source of this sequence is a woman in her 40s in good health. Sequenced input: blood. CDR3 DNA sequence: TGTGCCAGCAGCCTCCTTAGGTACAATGAGCAGTTCTTC. Encoded protein: CASSLLRYNEQFF.